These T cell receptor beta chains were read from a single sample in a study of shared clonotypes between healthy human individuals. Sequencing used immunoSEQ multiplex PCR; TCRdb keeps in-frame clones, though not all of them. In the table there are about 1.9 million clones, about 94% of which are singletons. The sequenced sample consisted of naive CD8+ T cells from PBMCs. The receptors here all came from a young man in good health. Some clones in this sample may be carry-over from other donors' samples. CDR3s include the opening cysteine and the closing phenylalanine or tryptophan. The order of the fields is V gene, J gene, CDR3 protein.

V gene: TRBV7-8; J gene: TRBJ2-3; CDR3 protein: CASSTMTLGYSSDTQYF
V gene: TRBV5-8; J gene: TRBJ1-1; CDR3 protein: CASSFGGGTEAFF
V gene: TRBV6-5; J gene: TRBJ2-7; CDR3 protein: CASTPGPGYEQYF
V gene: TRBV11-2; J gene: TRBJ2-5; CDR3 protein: CASSFFLAGGSQTQYF
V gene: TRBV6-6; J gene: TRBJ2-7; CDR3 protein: CATRQGAPEQYF
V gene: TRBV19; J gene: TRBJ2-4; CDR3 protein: CASSINALQNIQYF
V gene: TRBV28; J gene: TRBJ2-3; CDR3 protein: CASEGGDTDTQYF
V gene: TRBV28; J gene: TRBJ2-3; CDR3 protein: CASRIRAGGSTDTQYF
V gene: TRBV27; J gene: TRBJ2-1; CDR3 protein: CASGSGLAGVGMNEQFF
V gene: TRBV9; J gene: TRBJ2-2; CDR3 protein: CASSVVFPTGELFF
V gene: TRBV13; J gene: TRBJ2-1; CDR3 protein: CASSLLAGGSNEQFF
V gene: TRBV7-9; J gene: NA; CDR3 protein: CASSTSNQPQYF
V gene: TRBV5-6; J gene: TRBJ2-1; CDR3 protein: CASSLLQGAYNEQFF
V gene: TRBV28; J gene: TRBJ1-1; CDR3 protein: CASSPRDILRNTEAFF
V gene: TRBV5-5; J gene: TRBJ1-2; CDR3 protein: CASSLAGSNYGYTF
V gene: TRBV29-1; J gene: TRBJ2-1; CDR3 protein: CSVEGSQLEQFF
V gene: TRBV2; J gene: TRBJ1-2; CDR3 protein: CARGKGQANYGYTF
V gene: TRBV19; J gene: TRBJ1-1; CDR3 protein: CASSITVSTAEAFF
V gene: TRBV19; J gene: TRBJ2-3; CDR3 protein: CASSIVETADTQYF
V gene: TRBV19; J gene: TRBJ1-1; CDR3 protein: CASRSRSSANTEAFF
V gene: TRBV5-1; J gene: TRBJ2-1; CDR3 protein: CASSLTRPGLAIYNEQFF
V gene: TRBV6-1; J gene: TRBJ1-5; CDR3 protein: CASSEGHSGNQPQHF
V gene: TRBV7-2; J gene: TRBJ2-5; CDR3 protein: CASSSPHIAGGVETQYF
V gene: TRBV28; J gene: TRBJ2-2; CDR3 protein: CASWNGFGGNTGELFF
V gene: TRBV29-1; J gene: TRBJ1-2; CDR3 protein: CSVVSGEGYGYTF
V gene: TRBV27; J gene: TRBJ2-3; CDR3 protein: CASTPGASSTDTQYF
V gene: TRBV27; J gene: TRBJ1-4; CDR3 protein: CASSPRGANEKLFF
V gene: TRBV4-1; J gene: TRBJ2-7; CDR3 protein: CASSQVASLDSSYEQYF
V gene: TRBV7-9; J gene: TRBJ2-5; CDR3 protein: CASSPALGGETQYF
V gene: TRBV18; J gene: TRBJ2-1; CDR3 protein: CASSAGTGVYNEQFF
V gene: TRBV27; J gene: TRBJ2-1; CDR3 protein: CASSPSAGETYNEQFF
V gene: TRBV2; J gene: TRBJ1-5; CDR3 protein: CASSVLGVGNQPQHF
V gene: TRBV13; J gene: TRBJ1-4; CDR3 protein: CASSSQGANEKLFF
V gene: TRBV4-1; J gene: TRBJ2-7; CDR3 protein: CASSQAAGAYEQYF
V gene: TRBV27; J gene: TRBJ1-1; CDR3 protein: CASGRAWTEAFF
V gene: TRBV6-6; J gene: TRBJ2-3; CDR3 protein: CASSYLINTADTQYF
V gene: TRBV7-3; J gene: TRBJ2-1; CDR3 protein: CASSLRRNEQFF
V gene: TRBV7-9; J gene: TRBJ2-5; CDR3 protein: CASSNPGPGETQYF
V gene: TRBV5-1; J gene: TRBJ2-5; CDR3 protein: CASSLEPYRGLGETQYF
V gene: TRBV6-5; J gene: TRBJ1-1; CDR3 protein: CASSAGGITEAFF
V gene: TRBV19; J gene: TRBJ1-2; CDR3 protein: CASTPKGFIYGYTF
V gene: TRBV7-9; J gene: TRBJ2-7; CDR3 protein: CASSPSFGGPHEQYF
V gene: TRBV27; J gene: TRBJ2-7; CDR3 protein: CASSFSANYEQYF
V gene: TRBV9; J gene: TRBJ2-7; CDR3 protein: CASSEDRAWGEQYF
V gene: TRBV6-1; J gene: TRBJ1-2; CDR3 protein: CASSGLRTGGYYGYTF
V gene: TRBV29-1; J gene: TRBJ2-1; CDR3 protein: CSVIGPRESYNEQFF
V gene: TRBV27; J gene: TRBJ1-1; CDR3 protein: CASSLFGIPNTEAFF
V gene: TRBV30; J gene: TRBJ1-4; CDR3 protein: CAWRFGPRGEKLFF